This T cell receptor beta chain came from a study of shared clonotypes between healthy human individuals. Study as a whole: A couple of women and three men aged 18 to 49 served as donors. Per donor, three plates held CD4 naive cells, three held CD4 memory, two held CD8 naive and one held CD8 memory.

Each cell subset's genomic DNA was divided evenly among several immunoSEQ plates. This table comes from immunoSEQ multiplex PCR, and its TCRdb copy is limited to in-frame clones, with some not included. The data hold under 650,000 clones, with 90% to 97% observed a single time. It was into CD45RA+ naive and CD45RA-negative memory subsets that the CD4+ cells were split. CDR1 and CDR2 (germline): SGHDT, YYEEEE. Trimming shortened V by 6 bases and J by 0 bases, and 12 bases separated the two germline ends. This CDR3 has 14 amino acids. What was sequenced was naive CD4+ T cells sorted from blood. Stated subset: CD45RA+ positively selected. The rearrangement uses TRBV5-6 and TRBJ1-2, with a weak D call TRBD1 (6 bases). The clonotype was recovered from a woman in her 30s in good health. The CDR3 here is CASITGWANYGYTF. The CDR3 DNA is TGTGCCAGCATCACAGGGTGGGCTAACTATGGCTACACCTTC. The full variable domain, its missing parts supplied by reference TRBV5-6 and TRBJ1-2, is DAGVTQSPTHLIKTRGQQVTLRCSPKSGHDTVSWYQQALGQGPQFIFQYYEEEERQRGNFPDRFSGHQFPNYSSELNVNALLLGDSALYLCASITGWANYGYTFGSGTRLTVV.